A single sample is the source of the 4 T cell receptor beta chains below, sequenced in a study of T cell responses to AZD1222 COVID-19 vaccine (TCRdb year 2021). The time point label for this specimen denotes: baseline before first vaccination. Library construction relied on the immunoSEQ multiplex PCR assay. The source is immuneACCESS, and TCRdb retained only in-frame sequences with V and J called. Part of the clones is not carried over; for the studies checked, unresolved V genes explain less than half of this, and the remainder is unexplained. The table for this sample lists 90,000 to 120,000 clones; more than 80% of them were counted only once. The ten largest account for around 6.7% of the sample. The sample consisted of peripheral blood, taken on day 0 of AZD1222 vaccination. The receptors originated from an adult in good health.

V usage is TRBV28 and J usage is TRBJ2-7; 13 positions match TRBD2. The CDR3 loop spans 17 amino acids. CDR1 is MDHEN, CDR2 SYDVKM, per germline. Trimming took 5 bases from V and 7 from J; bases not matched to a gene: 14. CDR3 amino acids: CASSGLAGARSVREQYF. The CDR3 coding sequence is TGTGCCAGCAGTGGACTAGCGGGAGCCCGATCCGTTAGGGAGCAGTACTTC.

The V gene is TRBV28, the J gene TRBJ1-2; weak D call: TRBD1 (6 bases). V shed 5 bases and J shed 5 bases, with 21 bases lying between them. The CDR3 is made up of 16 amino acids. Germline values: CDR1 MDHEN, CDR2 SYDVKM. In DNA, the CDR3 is TGTGCCAGCAGTGCCCCTAGGGGGGTCAATAGGTATGGCTACACCTTC. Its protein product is CASSAPRGVNRYGYTF.

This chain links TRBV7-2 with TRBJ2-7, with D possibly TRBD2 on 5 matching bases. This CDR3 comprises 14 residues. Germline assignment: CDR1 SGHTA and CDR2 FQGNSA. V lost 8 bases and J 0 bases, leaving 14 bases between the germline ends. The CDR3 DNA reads TGTGCCAGCGGCCGGACTCCCACCTCCTACGAGCAGTACTTC. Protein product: CASGRTPTSYEQYF.

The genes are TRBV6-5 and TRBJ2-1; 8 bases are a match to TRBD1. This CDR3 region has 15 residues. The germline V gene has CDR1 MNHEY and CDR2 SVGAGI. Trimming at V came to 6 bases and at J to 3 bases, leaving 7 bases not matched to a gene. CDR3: CASRRTQGGYNEQFF. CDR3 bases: TGTGCCAGCAGGAGAACACAGGGGGGCTACAATGAGCAGTTCTTC.